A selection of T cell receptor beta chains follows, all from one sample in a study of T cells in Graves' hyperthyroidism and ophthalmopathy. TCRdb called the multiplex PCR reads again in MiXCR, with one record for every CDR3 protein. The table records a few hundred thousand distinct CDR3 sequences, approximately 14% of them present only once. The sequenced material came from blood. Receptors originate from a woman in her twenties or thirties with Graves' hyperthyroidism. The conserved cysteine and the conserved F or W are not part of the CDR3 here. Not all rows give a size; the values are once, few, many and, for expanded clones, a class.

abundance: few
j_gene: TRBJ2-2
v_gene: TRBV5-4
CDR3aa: ASSLGGLTSGRAGELF

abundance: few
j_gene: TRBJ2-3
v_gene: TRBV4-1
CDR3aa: ASSQADAGGREDTQY

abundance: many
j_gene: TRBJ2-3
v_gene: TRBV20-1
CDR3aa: SYLWATDTQY

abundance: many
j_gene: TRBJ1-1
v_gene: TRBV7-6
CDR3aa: ASSPVGRNMNTEAF

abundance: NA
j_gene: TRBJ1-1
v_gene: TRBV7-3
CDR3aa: ASSLSGLGNTEAF

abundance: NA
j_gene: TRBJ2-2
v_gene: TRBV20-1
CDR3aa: SARDAGKDTGELF

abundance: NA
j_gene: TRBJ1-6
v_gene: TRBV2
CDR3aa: ASKERVNSPLH

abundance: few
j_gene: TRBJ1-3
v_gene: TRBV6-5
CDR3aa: ASSYGSGTGNTIY

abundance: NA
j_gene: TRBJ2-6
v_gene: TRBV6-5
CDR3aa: ASSYRRDSQAGANVLT

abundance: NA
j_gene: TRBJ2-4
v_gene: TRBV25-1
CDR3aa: ASSGWTSGRNIQY

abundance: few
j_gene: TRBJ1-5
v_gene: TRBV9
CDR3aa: ASSPSGQTGNQPQH

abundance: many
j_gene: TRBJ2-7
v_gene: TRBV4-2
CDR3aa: ASSQGADQAYEQY

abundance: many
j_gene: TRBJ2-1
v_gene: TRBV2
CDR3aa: ASSEGQPYNEQF

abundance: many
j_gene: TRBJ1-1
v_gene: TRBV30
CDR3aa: AWSVGAGDTEAF

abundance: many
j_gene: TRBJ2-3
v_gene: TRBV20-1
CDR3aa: SARDGASGRRDTQY

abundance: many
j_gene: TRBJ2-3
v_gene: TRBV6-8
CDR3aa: ASKVSAVEDTQY

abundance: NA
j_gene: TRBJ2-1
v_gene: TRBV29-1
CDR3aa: SGRPSYNEQF

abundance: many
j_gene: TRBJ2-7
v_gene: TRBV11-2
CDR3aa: ASGTGGYEQY

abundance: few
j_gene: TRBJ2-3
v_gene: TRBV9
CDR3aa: ASSVSAGDPDTQY

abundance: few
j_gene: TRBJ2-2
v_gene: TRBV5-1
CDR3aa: ASSPHHGRPTGELF

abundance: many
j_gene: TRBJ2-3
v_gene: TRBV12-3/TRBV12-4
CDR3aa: ASSPLVTPTDTQY

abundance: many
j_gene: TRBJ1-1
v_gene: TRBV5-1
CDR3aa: ASSSVSGLNTEAF

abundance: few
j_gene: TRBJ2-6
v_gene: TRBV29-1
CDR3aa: SVYSGANVLT

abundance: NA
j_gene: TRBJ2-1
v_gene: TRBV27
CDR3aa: ASRGDRLADDEQF

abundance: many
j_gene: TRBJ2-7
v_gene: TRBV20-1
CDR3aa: SANTGDSYYEQY

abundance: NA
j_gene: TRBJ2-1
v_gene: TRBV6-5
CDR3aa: ASSYGTSGLVEQF

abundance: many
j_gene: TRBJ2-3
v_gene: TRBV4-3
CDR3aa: ASSQDGGSDTQY

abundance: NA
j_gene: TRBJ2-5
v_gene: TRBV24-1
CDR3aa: ATSDLPGETQY

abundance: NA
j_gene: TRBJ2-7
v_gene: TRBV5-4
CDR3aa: ASSSGDSTYEQY